Below, 17 T cell receptor beta chains from the same sample are listed, as sequenced in a study of blood T cell repertoires in COVID-19. Data came from immunoSEQ multiplex PCR; TCRdb stores just in-frame clones and leaves some out. Seen here are some 120,000 clones, about four fifths observed once, and the top ten hold 9% to 14%. The sample taken for sequencing was peripheral blood. These receptor sequences come from a human donor in a cohort sampled during active COVID-19.

The chain carries TRBV21-1 and TRBJ1-1; TRBD1 is taken as the D call from the table, unchecked against the DNA. TRBV21-1 is reported as a pseudogene. The CDR3 is 17 residues long. CDR3: CASSKDPDSPSYTEAFF. CDR3 bases: TGTGCCAGCAGCAAGGACCCGGACAGTCCTTCATACACTGAAGCTTTCTTT.

The chain has TRBV4-2 and TRBJ2-1, with D unresolved. Germline loops: CDR1 LGHNA, CDR2 YNFKEQ. The CDR3 has 14 residues. Between the trimmed V and J ends, which lost 5 bases and 0 bases, there was a span of 8 bases. The CDR3 sequence is CASSAADSYNEQFF. The CDR3 nucleotides read TGTGCCAGCAGCGCGGCGGACTCCTACAATGAGCAGTTCTTC.

The V call is TRBV4-1, the J call TRBJ2-1; 10 positions match TRBD2. Germline V CDR1 and CDR2: MGHRA, YSYEKL. The CDR3 is made up of 15 amino acids. V dropped 6 bases and J dropped 4; count of bases not matched to a gene: 6. The CDR3 nucleotides read TGCGCCAGCAGGGCACTAGCGGGGACTTACAATGAGCAGTTCTTC. This sequence encodes CASRALAGTYNEQFF.

The chain is built from TRBV5-4 and TRBJ2-2, with 7 bases lining up with TRBD1. The CDR3 has 15 residues. Germline values: CDR1 SGHNT, CDR2 YYREEE (reference sequence). V shed 4 bases, J shed 2 bases, and the junction held 5 bases outside the gene matches. The CDR3 DNA sequence: TGTGCCAGCAGCGGGGACAGTTTCAACACCGGGGAGCTGTTTTTT. It translates to CASSGDSFNTGELFF.

This rearrangement joins TRBV6-2 or TRBV6-3 to TRBJ1-5, with D tentatively TRBD1 (6 bases). The germline V gene encodes CDR1 MNHEY and CDR2 SVGEGT. This CDR3 spans 15 amino acids. V was pared by 2 bases and J by 6 bases, with 14 bases between. CDR3 sequence (DNA): TGTGCCAGCAGTTACGGGGGCCAGGGGTTTCAGCCCCAGCATTTT. The encoded protein is CASSYGGQGFQPQHF.

The chain has TRBV7-5 and TRBJ2-1; no DNA check was done on the table's D call, TRBD1. TRBV7-5 is noted as a pseudogene. The CDR3 runs 15 residues. CDR3 residues: CVRSSRTVYYNEQFF. Here the CDR3 DNA reads TGTGTCAGAAGCTCCCGGACAGTGTACTACAATGAGCAGTTCTTC.

The chain recombines TRBV6-1 with TRBJ1-1, with a tentative D call TRBD1 (5 bases). The CDR3 runs 15 residues. Trimming took 2 bases from V and 6 from J, leaving 16 bases between them. The germline V gene encodes CDR1 MNHNS and CDR2 SASEGT. CDR3 sequence (DNA): TGTGCCAGCAGTGAATTGGGGGGGGGAAGCGCTGAAGCTTTCTTT. Translated, it gives CASSELGGGSAEAFF.

The CDR3 region is CASSLAGSSGNTIYF. CDR3 DNA sequence: TGTGCCAGCAGCTTAGCGGGGAGCTCCGGAAACACCATATATTTT. The rearrangement links TRBV7-2 to TRBJ1-3; no reliable D call. From germline, CDR1 is SGHTA and CDR2 FQGNSA. The CDR3 consists of 15 residues. V dropped 0 bases and J dropped 4 bases, with 10 bases sitting between them.

J is TRBJ1-6 and V is TRBV27; 9 bases agree with TRBD1. The CDR3 is made up of 16 amino acids. Looked up from germline, CDR1 is MNHEY and CDR2 is SMNVEV (reference sequence). Trimming removed 5 bases from V and 6 bases from J; junction bases left unmatched: 8. CDR3 amino acids: CASSPRRQGGNSPLHF. The DNA of the CDR3 is TGTGCCAGCAGTCCACGGCGACAGGGGGGTAATTCACCCCTCCACTTT.

The chain carries TRBV10-3 and TRBJ2-5; 9 bases are a match to TRBD1. CDR3 size: 14 residues. CDR1 is ENHRY, CDR2 SYGVKD, per germline. J lost 4 bases, V lost 6 bases, and 6 bases had no gene match. This CDR3 reads CAISGQGRTETQYF. CDR3 in DNA: TGTGCCATCAGCGGACAGGGGCGGACAGAGACCCAGTACTTC.

The CDR3 loop reads CASIELWTGTDTQYF. DNA for the CDR3: TGTGCCAGCATCGAATTATGGACTGGCACAGATACGCAGTATTTT. The rearrangement joins TRBV7-8 to TRBJ2-3; perhaps TRBD2 as D (5 bases). Trimming removed 7 bases at V and 1 base at J, with 15 bases between. The CDR3 totals 15 residues. Germline CDR1 reads SGHVS; CDR2 reads FQNEAQ.

The V and J genes are TRBV3-1 (or the pseudogene TRBV3-2) and TRBJ1-2; 8 nucleotides align to TRBD1. V lost 0 bases, J lost 12 bases, and 12 bases stayed unmatched. Germline CDR1 LGHDT, CDR2 YNNKEL (reference sequence). This CDR3 is built from 15 residues. The CDR3 here is CASSQDPRRQGRNTF. The CDR3 nucleotides read TGTGCCAGCAGCCAAGACCCGAGGAGACAGGGGCGGAACACCTTC.

The genes are TRBV15 and TRBJ2-1, with 9 bases identical to TRBD2. The CDR3 extends over 18 amino acids. Germline CDR1 is LNHNV and CDR2 is YYDKDF (reference sequence). V was pared by 5 bases and J by 6 bases, with 17 bases of the junction left unmatched. The CDR3 spells CATSGSGSGGFLGNEQFF. For the CDR3, the DNA is TGTGCCACCAGCGGCTCGGGTAGCGGGGGCTTCTTGGGCAATGAGCAGTTCTTC. Supplemented by reference TRBV15 and TRBJ2-1, the full variable domain reads DAMVIQNPRYQVTQFGKPVTLSCSQTLNHNVMYWYQQKSSQAPKLLFHYYDKDFNNEADTPDNFQSRRPNTSFCFLDIRSPGLGDTAMYLCATSGSGSGGFLGNEQFFGPGTRLTVL.

V usage is TRBV28 and J usage is TRBJ2-6, with TRBD1 matching over 9 bases. This CDR3 comprises 16 residues. Germline V gene data show CDR1 as MDHEN and CDR2 as SYDVKM. Trimming took 7 bases from V and 0 from J; bases not matched to a gene: 4. CDR3 nucleotides: TGTGCCAGCAAAGGACAGGGGATCTCTGGGGCCAACGTCCTGACTTTC. The encoded protein is CASKGQGISGANVLTF. Based on the CDR3 plus reference TRBV28 and TRBJ2-6, the full variable domain is DVKVTQSSRYLVKRTGEKVFLECVQDMDHENMFWYRQDPGLGLRLIYFSYDVKMKEKGDIPEGYSVSREKKERFSLILESASTNQTSMYLCASKGQGISGANVLTFGAGSRLTVL.

The V and J genes are TRBV7-8 and TRBJ1-1, with a possible D match to TRBD1 (6 bases). Germline V CDR1 and CDR2: SGHVS, FQNEAQ. The CDR3 loop spans 17 amino acids. V was cut by 2 bases and J by 3 bases, with 19 bases left in between. DNA for the CDR3: TGTGCCAGCAGCTTAAGGCGGACAGCGATCGATGACACTGAAGCTTTCTTT. As protein: CASSLRRTAIDDTEAFF.

The chain links TRBV2 to TRBJ2-1; D uncertain. CDR3 size: 12 residues. The V end was cut by 5 bases, the J end by 2 bases, with 4 bases between. Germline V lookup: CDR1 SNHLY, CDR2 FYNNEI. The CDR3 DNA follows: TGTGCCAGCAGTCTAGCCTACAATGAGCAGTTCTTC. Translated: CASSLAYNEQFF. The entire variable domain, with the rest obtained from reference TRBV2 and TRBJ2-1, is as follows: EPEVTQTPSHQVTQMGQEVILRCVPISNHLYFYWYRQILGQKVEFLVSFYNNEISEKSEIFDDQFSVERPDGSNFTLKIRSTKLEDSAMYFCASSLAYNEQFFGPGTRLTVL.

The J gene is TRBJ2-7, the V gene TRBV6-5; 13 positions match TRBD2. V lost 7 bases to trimming and J lost 1 base; unmatched junction nucleotides: 4. Germline V CDR1 and CDR2: MNHEY, SVGAGI. This CDR3 contains 15 residues. The CDR3 sequence is CASIGLAGESYEQYF. In DNA, the CDR3 is TGTGCCAGCATCGGACTAGCGGGGGAATCCTACGAGCAGTACTTC.